This T cell receptor beta chain was retrieved from a study of blood T cell repertoires in COVID-19. Germline V gene lookup returns CDR1 LNHNV and CDR2 YYDKDF (reference sequence). Trimming stripped 4 bases from V and 0 bases from J, with 10 bases between. The CDR3 covers 16 residues. The table came from immunoSEQ multiplex PCR; TCRdb's copy has only in-frame clones and leaves some out. Of about 280,000 clones listed, 85% are singletons. This chain uses TRBV15 with TRBJ1-6; D remains ambiguous. The sequence came from a human donor in a cohort sampled during active COVID-19. Sequences were obtained from peripheral blood. CDR3 region: CATSKSRSSYNSPLHF. CDR3 in DNA: TGTGCCACCAGCAAGTCCAGAAGCTCCTATAATTCACCCCTCCACTTT.